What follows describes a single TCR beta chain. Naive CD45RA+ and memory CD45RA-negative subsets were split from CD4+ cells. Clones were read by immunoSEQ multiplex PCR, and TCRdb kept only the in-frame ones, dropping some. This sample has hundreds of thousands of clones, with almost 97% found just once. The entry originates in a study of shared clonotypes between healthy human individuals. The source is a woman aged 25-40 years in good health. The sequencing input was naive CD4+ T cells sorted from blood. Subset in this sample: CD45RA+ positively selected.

CDR3 sequence (DNA): TGTGCCAGCAACCGACCGGGAACTAACTATGGCTACACCTTC. This codes for CASNRPGTNYGYTF. J is TRBJ1-2 and V is TRBV2; D not certain. This CDR3 has 14 amino acids. The germline V and J ends were trimmed by 7 bases and 0 bases, with 12 bases remaining between them. The germline gives CDR1 SNHLY, CDR2 FYNNEI.